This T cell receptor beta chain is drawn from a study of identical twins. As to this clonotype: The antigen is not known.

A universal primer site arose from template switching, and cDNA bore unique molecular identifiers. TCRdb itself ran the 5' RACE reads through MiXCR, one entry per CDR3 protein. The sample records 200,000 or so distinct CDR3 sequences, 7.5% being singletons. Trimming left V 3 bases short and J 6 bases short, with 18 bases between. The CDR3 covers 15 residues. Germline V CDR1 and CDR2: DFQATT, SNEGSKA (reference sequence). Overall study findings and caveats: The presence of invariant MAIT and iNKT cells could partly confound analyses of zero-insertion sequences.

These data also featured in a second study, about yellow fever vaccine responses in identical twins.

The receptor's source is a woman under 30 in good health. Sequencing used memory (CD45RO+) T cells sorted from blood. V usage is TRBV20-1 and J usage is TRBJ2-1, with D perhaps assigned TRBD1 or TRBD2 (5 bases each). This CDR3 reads CSASVSLRGGNEQFF. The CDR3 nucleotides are TGCAGTGCTAGCGTGTCCCTACGGGGCGGCAATGAGCAGTTCTTC.